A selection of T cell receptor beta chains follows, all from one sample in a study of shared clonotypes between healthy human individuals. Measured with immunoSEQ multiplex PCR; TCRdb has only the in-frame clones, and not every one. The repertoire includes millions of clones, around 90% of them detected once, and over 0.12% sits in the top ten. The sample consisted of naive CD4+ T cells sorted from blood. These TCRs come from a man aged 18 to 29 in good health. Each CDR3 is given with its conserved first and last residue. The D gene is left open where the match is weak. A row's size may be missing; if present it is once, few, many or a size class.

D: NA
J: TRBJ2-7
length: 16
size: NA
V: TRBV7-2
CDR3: CASSLVSQGGSYEQYF
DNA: TGTGCCAGCAGCTTAGTCAGCCAGGGCGGCTCCTACGAGCAGTACTTC

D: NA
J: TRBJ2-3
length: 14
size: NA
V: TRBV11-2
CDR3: CASSPETRADTQYF
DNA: TGTGCCAGCAGCCCCGAAACACGGGCAGATACGCAGTATTTT

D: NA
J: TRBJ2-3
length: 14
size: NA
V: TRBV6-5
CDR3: CASSYSASTDTQYF
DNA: TGTGCCAGCAGTTACTCTGCCTCTACAGATACGCAGTATTTT

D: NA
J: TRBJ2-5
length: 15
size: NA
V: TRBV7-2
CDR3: CASSRVTGLRETQYF
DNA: TGTGCCAGCAGCAGGGTCACGGGTTTGAGAGAGACCCAGTACTTC

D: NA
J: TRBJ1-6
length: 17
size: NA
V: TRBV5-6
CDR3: CASSFGRGGSYNSPLHF
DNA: TGTGCCAGCAGCTTCGGAAGGGGGGGCTCCTATAATTCACCCCTCCACTTT

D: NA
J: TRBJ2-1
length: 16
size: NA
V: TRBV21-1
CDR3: CASSKAGGVRFSEQFF
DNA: TGTGCCAGCAGCAAAGCCGGGGGGGTTCGCTTCAGTGAGCAGTTCTTC

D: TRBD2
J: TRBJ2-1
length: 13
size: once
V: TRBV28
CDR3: CASETSGHFEQFF
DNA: TGTGCCAGCGAGACTAGCGGCCACTTTGAGCAGTTCTTC

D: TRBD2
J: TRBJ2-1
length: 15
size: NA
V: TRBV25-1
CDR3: CASSEWGTSINEQFF
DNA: TGTGCCAGCAGTGAATGGGGGACTAGCATCAATGAGCAGTTCTTC

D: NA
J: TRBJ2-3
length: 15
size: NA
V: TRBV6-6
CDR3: CASRLAGGSTDTQYF
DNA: TGTGCCAGCAGACTAGCCGGGGGTAGCACAGATACGCAGTATTTT

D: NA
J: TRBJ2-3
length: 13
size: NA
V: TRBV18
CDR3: CASSPPSTDTQYF
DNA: TGTGCCAGCTCACCCCCCAGCACAGATACGCAGTATTTT

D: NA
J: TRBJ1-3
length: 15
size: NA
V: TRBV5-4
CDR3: CASSYPGKTGNTIYF
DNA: TGTGCCAGCAGCTACCCAGGGAAGACTGGAAACACCATATATTTT

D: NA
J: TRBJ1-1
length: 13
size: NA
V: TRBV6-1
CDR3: CASPRDTHTEAFF
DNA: TGTGCCAGCCCCAGGGACACCCACACTGAAGCTTTCTTT

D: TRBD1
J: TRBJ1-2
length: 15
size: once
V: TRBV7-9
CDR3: CASSSPGGPRYGYTF
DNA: TGTGCCAGCAGCTCCCCAGGGGGCCCCCGATATGGCTACACCTTC

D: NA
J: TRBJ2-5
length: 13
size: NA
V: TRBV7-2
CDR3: CASSYGGRETQYF
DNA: TGTGCCAGCAGCTACGGGGGCCGGGAGACCCAGTACTTC

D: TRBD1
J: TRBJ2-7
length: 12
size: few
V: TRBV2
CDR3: CASRPQGAEQYF
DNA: TGTGCCAGCAGGCCGCAGGGGGCCGAGCAGTACTTC

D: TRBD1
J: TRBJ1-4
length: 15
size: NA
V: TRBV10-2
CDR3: CASSEQGAGNEKLFF
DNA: TGCGCCAGCAGTGAGCAGGGGGCGGGTAATGAAAAACTGTTTTTT

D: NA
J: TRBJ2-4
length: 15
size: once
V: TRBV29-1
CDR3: CSVEDRTALKNIQYF
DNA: TGCAGCGTTGAAGATCGGACAGCCCTAAAAAACATTCAGTACTTC

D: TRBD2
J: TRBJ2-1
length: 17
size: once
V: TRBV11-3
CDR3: CASSKGLAGGIYNEQFF
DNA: TGTGCCAGCAGCAAAGGACTAGCGGGAGGGATTTACAATGAGCAGTTCTTC

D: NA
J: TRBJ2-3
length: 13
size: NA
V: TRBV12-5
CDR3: CASGLGSTDTQYF
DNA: TGTGCTAGTGGTTTGGGTAGCACAGATACGCAGTATTTT

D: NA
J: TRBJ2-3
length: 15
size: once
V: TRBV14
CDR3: CASSAGTYRRDTQYF
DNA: TGTGCCAGCAGCGCCGGGACTTACCGGAGAGATACGCAGTATTTT

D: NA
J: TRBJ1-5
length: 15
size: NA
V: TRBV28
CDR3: CASSPDQGNNQPQHF
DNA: TGTGCCAGCAGTCCTGACCAGGGGAACAATCAGCCCCAGCATTTT

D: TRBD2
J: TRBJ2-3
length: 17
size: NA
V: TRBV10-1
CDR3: CASSDYAGSGGSDTQYF
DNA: TGCGCCAGCAGTGACTACGCCGGTAGCGGGGGGTCAGATACGCAGTATTTT

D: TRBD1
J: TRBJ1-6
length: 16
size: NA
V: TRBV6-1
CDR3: CASSETPYRGDSPLHF
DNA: TGTGCCAGCAGTGAAACCCCCTACAGGGGCGATTCACCCCTCCACTTT

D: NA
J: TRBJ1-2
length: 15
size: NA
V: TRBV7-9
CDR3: CASSFPGKANYGYTF
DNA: TGTGCCAGCAGTTTCCCAGGGAAAGCTAACTATGGCTACACCTTC

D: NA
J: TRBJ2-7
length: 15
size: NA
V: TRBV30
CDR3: CAWSGGRQVLREQYF
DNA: TGTGCCTGGAGTGGGGGGCGGCAGGTCCTACGCGAGCAGTACTTC

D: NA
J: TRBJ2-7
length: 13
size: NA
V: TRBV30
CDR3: CAWSEGRYHEQYF
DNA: TGTGCCTGGAGTGAAGGGCGCTACCACGAGCAGTACTTC

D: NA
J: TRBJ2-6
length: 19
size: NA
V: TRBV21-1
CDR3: CASSLPTGSGDSGANVLTF
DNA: TGTGCCAGCAGCCTCCCTACAGGGAGTGGTGACTCTGGGGCCAACGTCCTGACTTTC

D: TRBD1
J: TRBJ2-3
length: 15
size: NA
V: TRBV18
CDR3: CASSPPTGVTDTQYF
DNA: TGTGCCAGCTCACCTCCGACAGGGGTCACAGATACGCAGTATTTT

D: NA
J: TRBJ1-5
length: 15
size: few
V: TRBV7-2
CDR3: CASTSVVTQNQPQHF
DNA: TGTGCCAGCACCTCTGTGGTAACGCAGAATCAGCCCCAGCATTTT

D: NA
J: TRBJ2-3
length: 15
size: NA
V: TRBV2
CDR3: CASKSERVGTDTQYF
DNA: TGTGCCAGCAAATCGGAGCGGGTTGGGACAGATACGCAGTATTTT

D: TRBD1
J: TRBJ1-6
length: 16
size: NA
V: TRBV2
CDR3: CASSTGTASVYSPLHF
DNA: TGTGCCAGCAGTACAGGGACAGCGAGCGTTTATTCACCCCTCCACTTT

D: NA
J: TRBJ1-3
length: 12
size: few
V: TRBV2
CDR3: CASSVSGNTIYF
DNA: TGTGCCAGCAGTGTTTCCGGGAACACCATATATTTT

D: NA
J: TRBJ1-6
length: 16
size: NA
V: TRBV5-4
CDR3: CASSLNIGSGNSPLHF
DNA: TGTGCCAGCAGCTTAAACATCGGGTCGGGGAATTCACCCCTCCACTTT

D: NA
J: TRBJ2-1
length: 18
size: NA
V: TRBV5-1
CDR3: CASSSTRERGSSYNEQFF
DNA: TGCGCCAGCAGCTCCACCCGTGAAAGGGGGAGCTCCTACAATGAGCAGTTCTTC

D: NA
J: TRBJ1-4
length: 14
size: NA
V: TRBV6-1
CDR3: CASSVGGPTEKLFF
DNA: TGTGCCAGCAGTGTTGGGGGGCCCACTGAAAAACTGTTTTTT

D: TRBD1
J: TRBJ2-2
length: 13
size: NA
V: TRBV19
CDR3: CASQTGGTGELFF
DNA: TGTGCCAGCCAGACAGGGGGCACCGGGGAGCTGTTTTTT

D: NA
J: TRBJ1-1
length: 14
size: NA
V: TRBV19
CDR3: CASSSTGDYGEAFF
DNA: TGTGCCAGTAGTTCGACAGGCGACTACGGGGAAGCTTTCTTT

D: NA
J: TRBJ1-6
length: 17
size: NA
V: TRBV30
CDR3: CAWSTLGGWENSSPLHF
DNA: TGTGCCTGGAGTACCCTGGGAGGGTGGGAAAATTCTTCACCCCTCCACTTT

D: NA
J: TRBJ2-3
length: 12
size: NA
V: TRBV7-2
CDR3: CASSFDTDTQYF
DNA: TGTGCCAGCAGCTTTGACACAGATACGCAGTATTTT

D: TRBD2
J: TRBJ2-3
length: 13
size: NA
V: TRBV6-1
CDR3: CASTRGGEDTQYF
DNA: TGTGCCAGCACCCGGGGGGGCGAGGATACGCAGTATTTT

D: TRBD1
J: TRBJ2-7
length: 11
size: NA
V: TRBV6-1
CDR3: CASSTQDREFF
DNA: TGTGCCAGCAGTACCCAGGACAGGGAATTCTTC

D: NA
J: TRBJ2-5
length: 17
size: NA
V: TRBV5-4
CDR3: CASSRTLGPRYQETQYF
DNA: TGTGCCAGCAGCCGGACACTGGGGCCCAGGTACCAAGAGACCCAGTACTTC

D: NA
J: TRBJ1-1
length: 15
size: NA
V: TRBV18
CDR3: CASSPPGVMNTEAFF
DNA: TGTGCCAGCTCACCACCGGGGGTTATGAACACTGAAGCTTTCTTT

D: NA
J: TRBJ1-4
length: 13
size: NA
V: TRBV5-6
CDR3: CASSVTGNEKLFF
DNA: TGTGCCAGCAGCGTGACAGGAAATGAAAAACTGTTTTTT

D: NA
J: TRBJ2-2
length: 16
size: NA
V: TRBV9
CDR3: CASSPPIGPNTGELFF
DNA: TGTGCCAGCAGCCCACCGATTGGTCCGAACACCGGGGAGCTGTTTTTT

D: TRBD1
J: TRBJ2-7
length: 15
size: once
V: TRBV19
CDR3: CASRGQGLGSYEQYF
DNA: TGTGCCAGTAGGGGACAGGGATTGGGATCCTACGAGCAGTACTTC

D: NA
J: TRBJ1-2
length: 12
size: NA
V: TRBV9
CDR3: CASSLPSVGQLF
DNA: TGTGCCAGCAGCTTACCCAGCGTCGGACAGTTATTC

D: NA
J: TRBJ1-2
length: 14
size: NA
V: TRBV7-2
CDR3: CASSLGPIGYGYTF
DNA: TGTGCCAGCAGCTTAGGACCGATCGGCTATGGCTACACCTTC

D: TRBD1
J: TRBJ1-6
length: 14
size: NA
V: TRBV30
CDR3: CAWRSDRANSPLHF
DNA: TGTGCCTGGCGCTCCGACAGGGCGAATTCACCCCTCCACTTT

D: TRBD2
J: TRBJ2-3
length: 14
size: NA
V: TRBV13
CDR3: CASSPLGGGDTQYF
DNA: TGTGCCAGCAGCCCGCTGGGGGGGGGAGATACGCAGTATTTT

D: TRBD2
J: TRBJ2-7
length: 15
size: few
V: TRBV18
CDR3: CASSPGRASSYEQYF
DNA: TGTGCCAGCTCACCTGGGAGGGCCAGCTCCTACGAGCAGTACTTC

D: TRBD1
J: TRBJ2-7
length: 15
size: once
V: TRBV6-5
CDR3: CASSSGQGISYEQYF
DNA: TGTGCCAGCAGTTCGGGACAGGGGATATCCTACGAGCAGTACTTC

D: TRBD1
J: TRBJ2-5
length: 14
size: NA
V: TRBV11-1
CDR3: CASSPGQAQETQYF
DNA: TGTGCCAGCAGCCCGGGACAGGCGCAAGAGACCCAGTACTTC

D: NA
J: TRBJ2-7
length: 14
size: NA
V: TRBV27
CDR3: CASSFRDTGYEQYF
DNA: TGTGCCAGCAGTTTTCGGGACACGGGGTACGAGCAGTACTTC

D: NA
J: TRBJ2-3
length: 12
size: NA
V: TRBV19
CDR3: CASSIDRGTQYF
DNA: TGTGCCAGTAGTATAGACAGAGGTACGCAGTATTTT

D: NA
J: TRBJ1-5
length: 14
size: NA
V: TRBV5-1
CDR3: CASSPGGSNQPQHF
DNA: TGCGCCAGCAGCCCCGGGGGGAGCAATCAGCCCCAGCATTTT

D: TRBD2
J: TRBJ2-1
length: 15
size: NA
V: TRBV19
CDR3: CASSHTSGSYNEQFF
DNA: TGTGCCAGTAGCCACACTAGCGGAAGTTACAATGAGCAGTTCTTC